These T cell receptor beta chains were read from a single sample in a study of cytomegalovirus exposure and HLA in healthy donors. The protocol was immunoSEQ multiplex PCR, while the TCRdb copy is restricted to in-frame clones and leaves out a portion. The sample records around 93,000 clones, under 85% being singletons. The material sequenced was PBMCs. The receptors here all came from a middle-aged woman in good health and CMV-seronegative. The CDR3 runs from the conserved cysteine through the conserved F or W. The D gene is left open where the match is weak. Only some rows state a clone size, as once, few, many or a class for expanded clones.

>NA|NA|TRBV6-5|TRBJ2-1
TGTGCCAGCGGGGAGGCCTCCTACAATGAGCAGTTCTTC
CASGEASYNEQFF
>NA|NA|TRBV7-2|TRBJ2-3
TGTGCCAGCAGCTTAGAAAGCGGGAGCACAGATACGCAGTATTTT
CASSLESGSTDTQYF
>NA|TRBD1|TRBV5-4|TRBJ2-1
TGTGCCAGCAGCTTGGCCTCAGGGGGACCGAAGAATGAGCAGTTCTTC
CASSLASGGPKNEQFF
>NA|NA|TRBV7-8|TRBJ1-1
TGTGCCAGCTCGGGACACTTGAACACTGAAGCTTTCTTT
CASSGHLNTEAFF
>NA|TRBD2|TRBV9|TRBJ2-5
TGTGCCAGCAGCGCTTTAGCGGGAGGGGGAGAGACCCAGTACTTC
CASSALAGGGETQYF
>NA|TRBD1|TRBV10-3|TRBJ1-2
TGTGCCATCAGTGACCCCTTTTTTGAAGGACAGGGGGCTAAGGGCTACACCTTC
CAISDPFFEGQGAKGYTF
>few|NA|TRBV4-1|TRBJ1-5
TGTGCCAGCAGCCAAGATCGGACAGCCTACAATCAGCCCCAGCATTTT
CASSQDRTAYNQPQHF
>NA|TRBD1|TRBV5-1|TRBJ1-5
TGCGCCAGCAGCTTAGGATGGACAGGGGGGAATCAGCCCCAGCATTTT
CASSLGWTGGNQPQHF
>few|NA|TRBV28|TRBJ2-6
TGTGCCAGCAGTAACTTGGGGGCAGGAGGGGCCAACGTCCTGACTTTC
CASSNLGAGGANVLTF
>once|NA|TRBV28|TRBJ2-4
TGTGCCAGCAGCCCAGGGAGGGCCAAAAACATTCAGTACTTC
CASSPGRAKNIQYF
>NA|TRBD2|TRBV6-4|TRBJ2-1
TGTGCCAGCAGTGAGTCTAGCGGGGCTGGCTATGAGCAGTTCTTC
CASSESSGAGYEQFF
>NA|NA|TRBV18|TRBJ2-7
TGTGCCAGCTCACCACGACAGGACCCGGAGGAGCAGTACTTC
CASSPRQDPEEQYF
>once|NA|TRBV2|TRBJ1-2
TGTGCCAGCAGTGTGGGCAGGGAACGAGGCTACACCTTC
CASSVGRERGYTF
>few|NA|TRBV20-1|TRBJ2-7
TGCAGTGCCCCCGGCGAGCAGTACTTC
CSAPGEQYF
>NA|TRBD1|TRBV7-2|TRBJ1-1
TGTGCCAGCAGCTCCCGATCACAGGGGGGGTTAGGAACTGAAGCTTTCTTT
CASSSRSQGGLGTEAFF
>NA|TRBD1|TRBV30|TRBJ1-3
TGTGCCATATTCGACAGGGTCTCTGGAAACACCATATATTTT
CAIFDRVSGNTIYF
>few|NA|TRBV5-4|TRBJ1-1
TGTGCCAGCAGCGCGCCACCTCGGAACACTGAAGCTTTCTTT
CASSAPPRNTEAFF
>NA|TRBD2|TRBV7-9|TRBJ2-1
TGTGCCAGCAGCAGCTGGGCGATAGCGGGACATAATGAGCAGTTCTTC
CASSSWAIAGHNEQFF
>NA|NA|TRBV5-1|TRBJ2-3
TGCGCCAGCTCTGGCCAAAAGGGGCCAGCAGATACGCAGTATTTT
CASSGQKGPADTQYF
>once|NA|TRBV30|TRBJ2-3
TGTGCCTGGAGGGCGGGATTGCTGGCGGATACGCAGTATTTT
CAWRAGLLADTQYF
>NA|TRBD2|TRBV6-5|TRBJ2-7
TGTGCCAGCAGTTACTTAGCGGGAGCCTCCTACGAGCAGTACTTC
CASSYLAGASYEQYF
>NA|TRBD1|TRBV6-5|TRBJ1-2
TGTGCCAGCAGTTACCTTGGCAGGGGGCGTAAATATGGCTACACCTTC
CASSYLGRGRKYGYTF
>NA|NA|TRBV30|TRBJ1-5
TGTGCCTGGAGGGAAAACAGGGGCAATCAGCCCCAGCATTTT
CAWRENRGNQPQHF
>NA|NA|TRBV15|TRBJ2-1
TGTGCCACCAGCAGAGATGGTTCACGCAGGATGGGCGATGAGCAGTTCTTC
CATSRDGSRRMGDEQFF
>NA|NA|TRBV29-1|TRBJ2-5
TGCAGCGTTGGGGGGGACCAAGAGACCCAGTACTTC
CSVGGDQETQYF
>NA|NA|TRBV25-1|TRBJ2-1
TGTGCCAGCAGTGCCCGAGTGGTTGGGAGTATAGACAATGAGCAGTTCTTC
CASSARVVGSIDNEQFF
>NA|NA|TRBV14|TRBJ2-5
TGTGCCAGCAGCCAAGTGCGAGAGACCCAGTACTTC
CASSQVRETQYF